Listed below are T cell receptor beta chains from one sample, sequenced in a study of T cell repertoires in cytomegalovirus infection. MiXCR was run by TCRdb on the reads, yielding one entry per CDR3 protein. The data contain some 180,000 distinct CDR3 sequences, 17% of them singletons. Source material: CD8+ T cells from PBMCs. All receptors come from a human donor in good health (CMV status not recorded). Some clones in this sample may be carry-over from other donors' samples. Both conserved end residues are part of each CDR3. The D gene is left open where the match is weak. Clone size is shown for a subset of rows, as once, few, many or a class of expanded clone.

>TRBV15|TRBJ2-5|-|few|14
TGTGCCACCAGCAGAGATCGCCAGGAGGAGACCCAGTACTTC
CATSRDRQEETQYF
>TRBV7-2|TRBJ1-6|-|few|17
TGTGCCAGCAGCTTAGAGGCCAGCCTAAGGCATAATTCACCCCTCCACTTT
CASSLEASLRHNSPLHF
>TRBV28|TRBJ1-1|-|-|14
TGTGCCAGCAGTTTATCCGGGATTGACACTGAAGCTTTCTTT
CASSLSGIDTEAFF
>TRBV28|TRBJ1-1|-|-|15
TGTGCCAGCAGTCCTAAAGCGGAACTTCACCTTGAAGCTTTCTTT
CASSPKAELHLEAFF
>TRBV2|TRBJ2-1|TRBD1|-|14
TGTGCCAGCAGACCGACAGGGGGGTACAATGAGCAGTTCTTC
CASRPTGGYNEQFF
>TRBV7-2|TRBJ1-2|-|-|12
TGTGCCAGCAGCCCTTCCCTGGGGGGCTACACCTTC
CASSPSLGGYTF
>TRBV4-2|TRBJ2-2|-|many|15
TGTGCCAGCAGCCCCCTGACTAGTGACACCGGGGAGCTGTTTTTT
CASSPLTSDTGELFF
>TRBV2|TRBJ2-2|-|few|12
TGTGCCAGCTTAGGGGAGACCGGGGAGCTGTTTTTT
CASLGETGELFF
>TRBV11-2|TRBJ2-1|TRBD2|few|17
TGTGCCAGCAGCCCCGGGACTAGCGGGGTAATCTACAATGAGCAGCTCTTC
CASSPGTSGVIYNEQLF
>TRBV19|TRBJ1-5|-|once|19
TGTGCCAGTAGTGTCCCTTTGGACAACAGTCATCTTCGGCATCAGCCCCAGCATTTT
CASSVPLDNSHLRHQPQHF
>TRBV9|TRBJ2-1|TRBD2|few|16
TGTGCCAGCAGCGTCGGGGGGTCAGGCTCCTACAATGAGCAGTTCTTC
CASSVGGSGSYNEQFF
>TRBV7-9|TRBJ2-6|TRBD1|few|18
TGTGCCAGCAGCACCAACAGGGGATTCAGTTCTGGGGCCAACGTCCTGACTTTC
CASSTNRGFSSGANVLTF
>TRBV19|TRBJ2-1|-|-|14
TGTGCCAGTAGTATGGAGTGGCAGTACAATGAGCAGTTCTTC
CASSMEWQYNEQFF
>TRBV7-2|TRBJ1-6|-|few|16
TGTGCCAGCAGCTCGGTACAGGATTTGTATAATTCACCCCTCCACTTT
CASSSVQDLYNSPLHF
>TRBV7-3|TRBJ2-1|TRBD1|-|17
TGTGCCAGCAGCCTTAACGGTGGGACAGCGAATTACAATGAGCAGTTCTTC
CASSLNGGTANYNEQFF
>TRBV20-1|TRBJ2-1|-|-|13
TGCAGTGAGCGGAGGGAGAACTACAATGAGCAGTTCTTC
CSERRENYNEQFF
>TRBV11-2|TRBJ2-7|TRBD2|-|16
TGTGCCAGCAGCTTAGCCGTGCTAGCGGGGACCTACGAGCAGTACTTC
CASSLAVLAGTYEQYF
>TRBV12-3/TRBV12-4|TRBJ1-5|-|-|14
TGTGCCAGCAGTTTGAAAGGGTCGGGACAGCCCCAGCATTTT
CASSLKGSGQPQHF
>TRBV3-1|TRBJ1-4|TRBD1|-|17
TGTGCCAGCAGCCACGAGGGACAGTGGGGCACTAATGAAAAACTGTTTTTT
CASSHEGQWGTNEKLFF
>TRBV20-1|TRBJ2-3|TRBD2|-|13
TGCAGTGCTCCTAGCGGAGTCTCAGATACGCAGTATTTT
CSAPSGVSDTQYF
>TRBV4-3|TRBJ1-1|-|-|14
TGCGCCAGCAGCCGGGAGTTGTATTTCACTGAAGCTTTCTTT
CASSRELYFTEAFF
>TRBV9|TRBJ2-2|-|-|15
TGTGCCAGCAGTGCCGGGTCACTCAACACCGGGGAGCTGTTTTTT
CASSAGSLNTGELFF
>TRBV5-5|TRBJ2-1|TRBD1|-|15
TGTGCCAGCAAAACACAGGGGGGATCCTACAATGAGCAGTTCTTC
CASKTQGGSYNEQFF
>TRBV7-3|TRBJ2-2|-|few|14
TGTGCCAGCCGCGGGACAGTAAACACCGGGGAGCTGTTTTTT
CASRGTVNTGELFF
>TRBV7-9|TRBJ2-1|TRBD2|-|16
TGTGCCAGCAGCGGGCGACTAGCGGGGGGATACAATGAGCAGTTCTTC
CASSGRLAGGYNEQFF
>TRBV27|TRBJ2-7|TRBD2|few|20
TGTGCCAGCAGTTTATTTGTGGGGGGGACTACTTTGTACATGGGGCGCGAGCAGTACTTC
CASSLFVGGTTLYMGREQYF
>TRBV2|TRBJ1-1|TRBD1|few|16
TGTGCCAGAAGGGAGGTGGAGGGGGCCATCGGCACTGAAGCTTTCTTT
CARREVEGAIGTEAFF
>TRBV28|TRBJ1-6|-|-|15
TGTGCCAGCAGAGCCCCCCGCTCCTATAATTCACCCCTCCACTTT
CASRAPRSYNSPLHF
>TRBV7-8|TRBJ2-2|TRBD1|few|15
TGTGCCAGCAGCCCAGGGACAGGGAGGGCCGGGGAGCTGTTTTTT
CASSPGTGRAGELFF
>TRBV7-9|TRBJ2-7|TRBD1|few|17
TGTGCCAGCAGCTTTCGGAACCCAGGGACAGGCTCCTACGAGCAGTACTTC
CASSFRNPGTGSYEQYF
>TRBV6-4|TRBJ1-1|-|few|13
TGTGCCAGCAGTGAGTGGCAAAACACTGAAGCTTTCTTT
CASSEWQNTEAFF
>TRBV6-5|TRBJ1-1|TRBD1|few|15
TGTGCCAGCAGTTACTCCAGGGGGCATGGCACTGAAGCTTTCTTT
CASSYSRGHGTEAFF
>TRBV28|TRBJ2-3|TRBD2|-|15
TGTGCCAGCAGTCTGGGACTAGCGGGGGCAGATACGCAGTATTTT
CASSLGLAGADTQYF
>TRBV7-8|TRBJ2-1|TRBD2|few|16
TGTGCCAGCAGCCATGGCCGCCAGCGGGAGTACAATGAGCAGTTCTTC
CASSHGRQREYNEQFF
>TRBV20-1|TRBJ2-7|TRBD2|-|14
TGCAGTGCTACCCACGAGCGGGGGGCCTACGAGCAGTACTTC
CSATHERGAYEQYF
>TRBV2|TRBJ2-1|-|few|13
TGTGCCAGCAGTGCGGGCAGGAACAATGAGCAGTTCTTC
CASSAGRNNEQFF